Below, 9 T cell receptor beta chains from the same sample are listed, as sequenced in a study of T cell responses to AZD1222 COVID-19 vaccine (dated by TCRdb to the early 2020s). The time point label for this specimen denotes: baseline before first vaccination. The receptor library was made with the immunoSEQ multiplex PCR assay. Entries here come from immuneACCESS through TCRdb and include only in-frame sequences with V and J called. Some clones fail to appear in such tables; in the studies checked, an unresolved V gene covers under half of the shortfall, and the cause of the remainder is unknown. In this sample the table shows 150,000 to 200,000 clones, around 92% of which occur a single time. Jointly, the top ten make up 1% to 1.5% of the sample. Source: peripheral blood, taken on day 0 of AZD1222 vaccination. Receptors originate from an adult in good health.

The chain employs TRBV9 and TRBJ1-1, with D perhaps TRBD1 (5 bases). The V end lost 0 bases, the J end lost 4 bases, and 13 bases lay between the germline ends. Germline V gives CDR1 SGDLS, CDR2 YYNGEE. The CDR3 covers 15 residues. The CDR3 is CASSVVTGEGTEAFF. The DNA for the CDR3 is TGTGCCAGCAGCGTAGTAACAGGAGAGGGCACTGAAGCTTTCTTT.

The CDR3 reads CASISEPPAPLHF. CDR3 nucleotide sequence: TGTGCCAGCATTTCCGAACCGCCAGCACCCCTCCACTTT. The chain carries TRBV28 and TRBJ1-6; D ambiguous. CDR1 MDHEN and CDR2 SYDVKM come from the germline V gene. The CDR3 is made up of 13 amino acids. V dropped 7 bases and J dropped 11 bases, with 15 bases sitting between them.

The chain is built from TRBV2 and TRBJ1-5, with 8 bases aligning to TRBD1. The CDR3 covers 15 residues. Trimming cost V 7 bases and J 2 bases; bases outside gene matches: 7. Germline CDR1 reads SNHLY; CDR2 reads FYNNEI. CDR3 sequence reads: CASNLLGQGNQPQHF. The CDR3 nucleotides are TGTGCCAGCAATTTACTGGGACAGGGCAATCAGCCCCAGCATTTT.

V gene TRBV7-8 combines with J gene TRBJ1-6; TRBD1 aligns across 7 bases. Germline V gene data show CDR1 as SGHVS and CDR2 as FQNEAQ. J was trimmed by 6 bases and V by 5 bases; bases with no gene match: 7. The CDR3 is 15 residues long. This CDR3 is CASSPRTGVNSPLHF. The CDR3, as DNA: TGTGCCAGCAGCCCCCGGACAGGCGTTAATTCACCCCTCCACTTT.

The V gene is TRBV3-1 (or the pseudogene TRBV3-2), the J gene TRBJ1-1; D gene uncertain. V dropped 4 bases and J dropped 3 bases, with 18 bases sitting between them. This CDR3 region has 16 residues. Germline values: CDR1 LGHDT, CDR2 YNNKEL (reference sequence). The CDR3 DNA reads TGTGCCAGCAGCCCCACACTTGGAGGACGCGACACTGAAGCTTTCTTT. It yields the protein CASSPTLGGRDTEAFF.

The chain is built from TRBV5-4 and TRBJ2-7; TRBD2 might be the D (6 bases). The V gene's germline CDR1 is SGHNT and CDR2 YYREEE (reference sequence). The CDR3 runs to 14 residues. With 4 bases removed from V and 7 bases from J, the gap between germline ends came to 18 bases. CDR3 amino acids: CASSPPAGIGEQYF. CDR3 nucleotides: TGTGCCAGCAGCCCACCCGCGGGGATCGGGGAGCAGTACTTC.

About this clone: This CDR3 is also generated by other DNA sequences in the sample. V and J are TRBV12-3 or TRBV12-4 and TRBJ1-1; D gene uncertain. This CDR3 spans 13 amino acids. V was pared by 3 bases and J by 1 base, with 6 bases between. CDR3 DNA: TGTGCCAGCAGTTTCTCTCGGAACACTGAAGCTTTCTTT. Its translation is CASSFSRNTEAFF.

This sequence joins TRBV2 and TRBJ2-5; 9 bases are shared with TRBD1. The V gene's germline CDR1 is SNHLY and CDR2 FYNNEI. The CDR3 is 14 residues long. V was pared by 7 bases and J by 5 bases, with 8 bases of the junction left unmatched. The chain's CDR3 is CASTVGTGPETQYF. DNA of the CDR3: TGTGCCAGCACCGTTGGGACAGGGCCGGAGACCCAGTACTTC.

This chain joins TRBV24-1 and TRBJ2-1; 11 positions agree with TRBD2. The trim removed 0 bases at V and 10 bases at J, leaving 4 bases unmatched. Germline V lookup: CDR1 KGHDR, CDR2 SFDVKD. The length of the CDR3 is 15 residues. DNA of the CDR3: TGTGCCACCAGTGATTTGACTAGCGGGGGTACGGAGCAGTTCTTC. Protein sequence: CATSDLTSGGTEQFF.